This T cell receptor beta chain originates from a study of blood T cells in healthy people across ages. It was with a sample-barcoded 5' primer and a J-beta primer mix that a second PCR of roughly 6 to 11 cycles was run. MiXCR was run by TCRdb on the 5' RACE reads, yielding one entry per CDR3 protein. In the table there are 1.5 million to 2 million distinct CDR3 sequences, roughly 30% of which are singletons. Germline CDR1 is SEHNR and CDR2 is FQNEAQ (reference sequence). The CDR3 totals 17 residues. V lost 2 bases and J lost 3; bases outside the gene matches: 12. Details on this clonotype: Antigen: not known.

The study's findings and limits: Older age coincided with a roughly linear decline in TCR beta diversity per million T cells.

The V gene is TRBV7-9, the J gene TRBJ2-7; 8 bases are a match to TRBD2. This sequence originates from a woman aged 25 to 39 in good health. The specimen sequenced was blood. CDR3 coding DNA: TGTGCCAGCAGCTTATCTAGCGGGTCTTCGACCTTCTACGAGCAGTACTTC. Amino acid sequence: CASSLSSGSSTFYEQYF.